The source of this T cell receptor beta chain is a study of T cell responses to AZD1222 COVID-19 vaccine. Trimming stripped 1 base from V and 1 base from J, with 8 bases between. The CDR3 has 15 residues. The germline gives CDR1 LNHDA, CDR2 SQIVND (reference sequence). Generated by immunoSEQ multiplex PCR, the TCRdb table keeps only in-frame clones and is missing some. The sample carries about 140,000 clones, roughly 90% recorded once. Study-wide findings and caveats: Spike-specific TCR breadth and depth rose after two AZD1222 doses. Regions 160-218 and 743-854 held dominance among vaccine-associated CD4 TCRs, which spanned spike.

This clone was found once. Its antigen is unidentified. The receptor comes from an adult in good health. The gene calls are TRBV19 and TRBJ1-5; D is ambiguous. This sample comprised peripheral blood, obtained on day 0 of AZD1222 vaccination. The CDR3 sequence is CASSIVFGSNQPQHF. The CDR3 DNA sequence: TGTGCCAGTAGTATAGTGTTCGGCAGCAATCAGCCCCAGCATTTT.